This TCR beta chain is drawn from a study of cytomegalovirus exposure and HLA in healthy donors. Study information: One earlier analysis, a look at 200 million or so T cells, found almost 120 million unique TCR beta sequences. Study-wide results and limits: The productive fraction for most TCR beta V segments was about 87% or about 30% in an earlier analysis.

In the PCR, 60 Vbeta and 13 Jbeta primers were used. Method: immunoSEQ multiplex PCR; TCRdb's copy keeps in-frame clones and lacks some. Of about 200,000 clones listed, approximately 83% were seen once; the top ten hold roughly 0.71%. With 6 bases clipped from V and 4 bases from J, the junction kept 4 bases outside the gene matches. Germline V CDR1 and CDR2: KGHSH, LQKENI. CDR3 length: 13 residues. With regard to this clone: As yet, its antigen is unknown.

The chain is built from TRBV18 and TRBJ2-3; 7 bases fit TRBD2. The receptor was isolated from a boy aged 2 to 10 in good health and CMV-seronegative. Sequenced material: PBMCs. The CDR3 nucleotides read TGTGCCAGCTCGCGGGAGTTCTCAGATACGCAGTATTTT. Amino acid sequence: CASSREFSDTQYF.